A selection of T cell receptor beta chains follows, all from one sample in a study of CD8+ T cells in alopecia areata. Here immunoSEQ multiplex PCR was the method, and the copy in TCRdb shows in-frame clones only, minus some. The sample carries 150,000 to 200,000 clones, 55% to 65% recorded once. Source material: CD4+ T cells sorted from blood. Source of these receptors: a human donor in good health. Both conserved end residues are part of each CDR3. Each record gives: D gene, J gene, CDR3 length, V gene, clone size, CDR3 DNA, CDR3 protein. A D gene is named only where the DNA matches it firmly. Clone size is shown for a subset of rows, as once, few, many or a class of expanded clone.

D: TRBD1
J: TRBJ1-4
length: 21
V: TRBV23-1
size: NA
DNA: TGCGCCAGCAGTCAATTCGGACAGGGAATGATACCCGTTGCAACTAATGAAAAACTGTTTTTT
CDR3: CASSQFGQGMIPVATNEKLFF

D: NA
J: TRBJ1-5
length: 15
V: TRBV5-5
size: NA
DNA: TGTGCCAGCAGCCCAACCGCCGGGACGCCCGAGCCCCAGCATTTT
CDR3: CASSPTAGTPEPQHF

D: TRBD2
J: TRBJ2-5
length: 13
V: TRBV6-5
size: once
DNA: TGTGCCAGCAGTATAGCGGGACGTGAGACCCAGTACTTC
CDR3: CASSIAGRETQYF

D: TRBD1
J: TRBJ2-7
length: 15
V: TRBV28
size: NA
DNA: TGTGCCAGCAGTCCCTCGGGACAGGGTAAGAACGAGCAGTACTTC
CDR3: CASSPSGQGKNEQYF

D: NA
J: TRBJ1-5
length: 14
V: TRBV6-6
size: NA
DNA: TGTGCCAGCAGTTCCCTGACCAGAAGTCAGCCCCAGCATTTT
CDR3: CASSSLTRSQPQHF

D: NA
J: TRBJ1-5
length: 13
V: TRBV30
size: NA
DNA: TGTGCCTGGAGTGTACAGAGAAATCAGCCCCAGCATTTT
CDR3: CAWSVQRNQPQHF

D: TRBD2
J: TRBJ2-3
length: 15
V: TRBV25-1
size: few
DNA: TGTGCCAGCACGGGCGGGAGGGGAAGCACAGATACGCAGTATTTT
CDR3: CASTGGRGSTDTQYF

D: TRBD2
J: TRBJ2-1
length: 16
V: TRBV2
size: few
DNA: TGTGCCAGCAGCGTCACTAGCGGGAGGATAAGGGGTGAGCAGTTCTTC
CDR3: CASSVTSGRIRGEQFF

D: NA
J: TRBJ2-7
length: 11
V: TRBV29-1
size: few
DNA: TGCAGCGTCTCAACAAGCTACGAGCAGTACTTC
CDR3: CSVSTSYEQYF

D: TRBD2
J: TRBJ2-1
length: 14
V: TRBV7-2
size: few
DNA: TGTGCCAGCAGCTTATCGGGACTAGCGAATGAGCAGTTCTTC
CDR3: CASSLSGLANEQFF

D: NA
J: TRBJ2-7
length: 14
V: TRBV27
size: NA
DNA: TGTGCCAGCAGTTCGCCTAGACCTCCCTACGAGCAGTACTTC
CDR3: CASSSPRPPYEQYF

D: NA
J: TRBJ2-3
length: 15
V: TRBV11-2
size: NA
DNA: TGTGCCTCCACGCGGAGGGTTGGTTTATCAGATACGCAGTATTTT
CDR3: CASTRRVGLSDTQYF

D: TRBD2
J: TRBJ2-7
length: 14
V: TRBV6-5
size: few
DNA: TGTGCCAGCAGCCCTGTGGGGGGGATCTACGAGCAGTACTTC
CDR3: CASSPVGGIYEQYF

D: NA
J: TRBJ1-2
length: 10
V: TRBV30
size: few
DNA: TGTGCCTGGAGTGAAAAGGGCTACACCTTC
CDR3: CAWSEKGYTF

D: TRBD2
J: TRBJ2-7
length: 12
V: TRBV29-1
size: NA
DNA: TGCAGCGTTGGACTAGCTGGGCACGAGCAGTACTTC
CDR3: CSVGLAGHEQYF

D: TRBD1
J: TRBJ1-4
length: 14
V: TRBV7-9
size: few
DNA: TGTGCCAGCAGCCGAACAGGGGCTAATGAAAAACTGTTTTTT
CDR3: CASSRTGANEKLFF

D: TRBD2
J: TRBJ2-1
length: 14
V: TRBV5-1
size: few
DNA: TGCGCCAGCACCCAGGCGGCGGGAGTCAATGAGCAGTTCTTC
CDR3: CASTQAAGVNEQFF

D: TRBD1
J: TRBJ2-1
length: 12
V: TRBV7-9
size: NA
DNA: TGTGCCAACAGCTTTGTCGGACAGGGGATGTTCTTC
CDR3: CANSFVGQGMFF

D: NA
J: TRBJ1-2
length: 13
V: TRBV7-9
size: NA
DNA: TGTGCCAGCAGCCCCAGGGCAAGGGTTGGCTACACCTTC
CDR3: CASSPRARVGYTF

D: TRBD2
J: TRBJ2-1
length: 15
V: TRBV19
size: NA
DNA: TGTGCCAGTGGCCCGGGGCGGGAGCCTTACAATGAGCAGTTCTTC
CDR3: CASGPGREPYNEQFF

D: NA
J: TRBJ2-7
length: 13
V: TRBV29-1
size: NA
DNA: TGCAGCGTTGACGGCAGGGGCTCCTACGAGCAGTACTTC
CDR3: CSVDGRGSYEQYF

D: NA
J: TRBJ2-7
length: 13
V: TRBV19
size: NA
DNA: TGTGCCAGTAGTGCAACTAGGGGGGTCGAGCAGTACTTC
CDR3: CASSATRGVEQYF

D: NA
J: TRBJ1-1
length: 15
V: TRBV29-1
size: few
DNA: TGCAGCGTTGTGGGCCTTGGCAGATCGAACACTGAAGCTTTCTTT
CDR3: CSVVGLGRSNTEAFF

D: NA
J: TRBJ2-5
length: 13
V: TRBV18
size: NA
DNA: TGTGCCAGCTCAGCCGACTCGGGAGAGACCCAGTACTTC
CDR3: CASSADSGETQYF

D: NA
J: TRBJ1-1
length: 13
V: TRBV10-3
size: NA
DNA: TGTGCCATCAGTGTAACAGGCCTCACTGAAGCTTTCTTT
CDR3: CAISVTGLTEAFF

D: TRBD1
J: TRBJ2-7
length: 15
V: TRBV9
size: few
DNA: TGTGCCAGCAGCCCACGACAGGGAAGAGCCTACGAGCAGTACTTC
CDR3: CASSPRQGRAYEQYF

D: NA
J: TRBJ2-7
length: 12
V: TRBV29-1
size: once
DNA: TGCAGCGTAGCCGGACAGACCTACGAGCAGTACTTC
CDR3: CSVAGQTYEQYF

D: NA
J: TRBJ2-6
length: 17
V: TRBV30
size: NA
DNA: TGTGCCTGGAGTGTGGCCAGGTGGAGCTCTGGGGCCAACGTCCTGACTTTC
CDR3: CAWSVARWSSGANVLTF

D: NA
J: TRBJ2-5
length: 13
V: TRBV5-1
size: NA
DNA: TGCGCCAGCAGCTTGGGGCCCCTGGAGACCCGGTACTTC
CDR3: CASSLGPLETRYF

D: NA
J: TRBJ2-7
length: 12
V: TRBV28
size: few
DNA: TGTGCCAGCAGTCCCCCGACGAACGAGCAGTACTTC
CDR3: CASSPPTNEQYF

D: NA
J: TRBJ2-3
length: 12
V: TRBV29-1
size: NA
DNA: TGCAGCGTTGCCGGACAGACAGATACGCAGTATTTT
CDR3: CSVAGQTDTQYF

D: NA
J: TRBJ2-7
length: 13
V: TRBV29-1
size: few
DNA: TGCAGCGTTGAAGTCGGGTCCTCCTACGAGCAGTACTTC
CDR3: CSVEVGSSYEQYF

D: NA
J: TRBJ2-7
length: 14
V: TRBV7-2
size: NA
DNA: TGTGCCAGCAGCTGGTCCCGTGATTCGGGCGAGCAGTACTTC
CDR3: CASSWSRDSGEQYF

D: NA
J: TRBJ1-2
length: 11
V: TRBV19
size: NA
DNA: TGTGCCAGTAGTCTTGCCGCTGGCTACACCTTC
CDR3: CASSLAAGYTF

D: NA
J: TRBJ2-7
length: 12
V: TRBV29-1
size: few
DNA: TGCAGCGTGGGTCCAGGGTCCTACGAGCAGTACTTC
CDR3: CSVGPGSYEQYF

D: TRBD2
J: TRBJ2-5
length: 16
V: TRBV19
size: NA
DNA: TGTGCCAGTAGTCCCGGACTAGCGGAGACTACAGAGACCCAGTACTTC
CDR3: CASSPGLAETTETQYF